These 18 T cell receptor beta chains were sequenced from one sample in a study of blood T cell repertoires in COVID-19. TCRdb's copy holds only in-frame clones and misses some; the assay was immunoSEQ multiplex PCR. The sample records about 170,000 clones, around four fifths being singletons. The sequencing input was peripheral blood. These receptors were obtained from a woman of 80 years or more with acute or convalescent COVID-19.

The rearrangement joins TRBV24-1 to TRBJ2-1; 8 bases are a match to TRBD2. The CDR3 runs to 16 residues. The trim removed 4 bases at V and 5 bases at J, leaving 9 bases unmatched. CDR1 is KGHDR and CDR2 is SFDVKD in the germline V gene. CDR3 DNA sequence: TGTGCCACCAGTGACCCCGGGAGGGGAGTAAACAATGAGCAGTTCTTC. This sequence encodes CATSDPGRGVNNEQFF.

The rearrangement links TRBV9 to TRBJ1-5; TRBD1 agrees at 7 bases. CDR1 SGDLS and CDR2 YYNGEE come from the germline V gene. This CDR3 has 15 amino acids. J gave up 3 bases and V 7 bases, and 10 bases lay outside the gene matches. CDR3 amino acids: CASAKGARDNQPQHF. CDR3 bases: TGTGCCAGCGCTAAGGGGGCTCGTGACAATCAGCCCCAGCATTTT.

The V call is TRBV28, the J call TRBJ1-1, with TRBD1 matching over 8 bases. The CDR3 totals 15 residues. Germline V gives CDR1 MDHEN, CDR2 SYDVKM. With V trimmed by 2 bases and J by 5 bases, 7 bases remained unmatched. The CDR3 loop is CASSLQGAVETEAFF. The DNA for the CDR3 is TGTGCCAGCAGTTTACAGGGGGCCGTGGAAACTGAAGCTTTCTTT.

The gene calls are TRBV28 and TRBJ2-7, with TRBD1 identical over 9 bases. Germline assignment: CDR1 MDHEN and CDR2 SYDVKM. This CDR3 region has 16 residues. With 7 bases clipped from V and 2 bases from J, the junction kept 12 bases outside the gene matches. CDR3: CASNGQGKKGAYEQYF. Here the CDR3 DNA reads TGTGCCAGCAACGGACAGGGGAAGAAAGGAGCCTACGAGCAGTACTTC. The whole variable domain, remainder taken from reference TRBV28 and TRBJ2-7, is DVKVTQSSRYLVKRTGEKVFLECVQDMDHENMFWYRQDPGLGLRLIYFSYDVKMKEKGDIPEGYSVSREKKERFSLILESASTNQTSMYLCASNGQGKKGAYEQYFGPGTRLTVT.

This clone was recorded only once. The chain has TRBV12-3 or TRBV12-4 and TRBJ2-7, with a possible D match to TRBD2 (5 bases). The CDR3 runs 13 residues. V lost 6 bases and J lost 2, with 11 bases in between. CDR3: CASRRTGTYEQYF. In nucleotides, the CDR3 is TGTGCCAGCAGAAGGACGGGGACCTACGAGCAGTACTTC.

This clone has only one observation. J is TRBJ2-3 and V is TRBV15; possible D gene TRBD2, 5 bases. Germline lookup yields CDR1 LNHNV and CDR2 YYDKDF (reference sequence). The V end lost 3 bases, the J end lost 4 bases, and 5 bases lay between the germline ends. The CDR3 spans 12 residues. DNA of the CDR3: TGTGCCACCAGCAGGGGAGCAGATACGCAGTATTTT. Translation: CATSRGADTQYF.

The genes are TRBV15 and TRBJ2-2, with 7 positions matching TRBD1. V shed 0 bases and J 5 bases; nucleotides not matched to a gene: 12. Germline CDR1 reads LNHNV; CDR2 reads YYDKDF (reference sequence). CDR3 length: 18 residues. The CDR3 protein is CATSRDVHEGARTGELFF. In DNA form, the CDR3 reads TGTGCCACCAGCAGAGATGTTCATGAGGGGGCGAGGACCGGGGAGCTGTTTTTT.

This sequence joins TRBV6-1 and TRBJ2-5; D might be TRBD2 (6 bases). There are 16 residues in the CDR3. V shed 1 base and J shed 5 bases, with 17 bases lying between them. In germline, CDR1 is MNHNS, CDR2 SASEGT. The CDR3 DNA reads TGTGCCAGCAGTGAAGAGTTTTGGGAGGCGAGGGAGACCCAGTACTTC. Amino acid sequence: CASSEEFWEARETQYF.

The chain joins TRBV7-8 to TRBJ2-1, with 9 nucleotides matching TRBD1. CDR3 length: 14 residues. Germline V gene sequence: CDR1 SGHVS, CDR2 FQNEAQ. J was trimmed by 4 bases and V by 4 bases; bases with no gene match: 2. CDR3 DNA: TGTGCCAGCAGCTCCGGGACAGGGTACAATGAGCAGTTCTTC. Translation gives CASSSGTGYNEQFF.

The rearrangement uses TRBV28 and TRBJ2-3; no clear D. CDR3 size: 11 residues. V was shortened by 8 bases and J by 6 bases, with 9 bases between the two germline ends. From germline, CDR1 is MDHEN and CDR2 SYDVKM. CDR3 in amino acids: CASGPRDTQYF. For the CDR3, the DNA is TGTGCCAGCGGCCCTAGGGATACGCAGTATTTT.

The genes are TRBV30 and TRBJ1-6, with TRBD1 matching 12 bases. Trimming cost V 0 bases and J 0 bases; bases outside gene matches: 15. Germline CDR1 and CDR2: GTSNPN and SVGIG (reference sequence). This CDR3 comprises 22 residues. CDR3 sequence: CAWSVPTWDRGPRSSYNSPLHF. The CDR3 DNA follows: TGTGCCTGGAGTGTACCGACCTGGGACAGGGGGCCCCGAAGCTCCTATAATTCACCCCTCCACTTT.

The chain links TRBV2 to TRBJ1-5; no clear D gene. The germline V gene has CDR1 SNHLY and CDR2 FYNNEI. Trimming took 1 base from V and 0 from J, leaving 7 bases between them. This CDR3 is built from 15 residues. The CDR3 is CASSEGRLSNQPQHF. The CDR3 nucleotides are TGTGCCAGCAGTGAAGGTCGACTTAGCAATCAGCCCCAGCATTTT.

The chain links TRBV25-1 to TRBJ1-1; 11 bases line up with TRBD1. The V gene end was trimmed by 6 bases and the J gene end by 4 bases; junction bases not matched to a gene: 4. The CDR3 is 14 amino acids. CDR1 and CDR2 (germline): MGHDK, SYGVNS. This CDR3 is CASRPGTGGTEAFF. For the CDR3, the DNA is TGTGCCAGCAGACCGGGGACAGGGGGCACTGAAGCTTTCTTT.

The rearrangement links TRBV7-3 to TRBJ1-2, with D perhaps matching TRBD1 (6 bases). This CDR3 spans 15 amino acids. The V end was cut by 3 bases, the J end by 4 bases, with 15 bases between. Germline CDR1 and CDR2: SGHTA and FQGTGA. CDR3 region: CASSFRRVGGYGYTF. The DNA of the CDR3 is TGTGCCAGCAGCTTCCGCCGAGTAGGGGGCTATGGCTACACCTTC.

The chain employs TRBV7-3 and TRBJ2-1; tentative D call: TRBD2 (6 bases). CDR1 is SGHTA, CDR2 FQGTGA, per germline. V lost 3 bases and J 6 bases, leaving 18 bases between the germline ends. The CDR3 sequence is 16 residues long. The CDR3 nucleotides read TGTGCCAGCAGCTTGGAGGTGTCAGGAGGGGTCAATGAGCAGTTCTTC. Translated: CASSLEVSGGVNEQFF.

This clone was seen a single time. This chain links TRBV11-2 with TRBJ2-5; 12 nucleotides line up with TRBD1. The V segment lost 5 bases and the J segment 4 bases; nucleotides outside the gene matches: 5. The CDR3 spans 15 residues. Per germline, CDR1 SGHAT and CDR2 FQNNGV. The CDR3 nucleotides read TGTGCCAGCAGCCAGGGACAGGGGGCACGAGAGACCCAGTACTTC. Protein: CASSQGQGARETQYF. The entire variable domain, with the rest obtained from reference TRBV11-2 and TRBJ2-5, is as follows: EAGVAQSPRYKIIEKRQSVAFWCNPISGHATLYWYQQILGQGPKLLIQFQNNGVVDDSQLPKDRFSAERLKGVDSTLKIQPAKLEDSAVYLCASSQGQGARETQYFGPGTRLLVL.

The V and J genes are TRBV1 and TRBJ1-2; the DNA was not used to check the table's D call, TRBD1. TRBV1 is reported as a pseudogene. The CDR3 length is 15 residues. The CDR3 is CTSSQDRTENSGYTF. For the CDR3, the DNA is TGCACCAGCAGCCAAGATCGGACAGAAAACTCTGGCTACACCTTC.

In its sample, this clone ranks as medium-sized (0.01 to 0.1%). The chain couples TRBV6-4 to TRBJ2-2, with D unclear. Germline assignment: CDR1 MRHNA and CDR2 SNTAGT. The CDR3 is 13 residues long. V lost 2 bases, J lost 5 bases, and 6 bases lay in between. The CDR3: CASSDGPTGELFF. CDR3 in DNA: TGTGCCAGCAGTGACGGGCCTACCGGGGAGCTGTTTTTT.